The 19 T cell receptor beta chains in this list originate from one sample, sequenced in a study of tumor-infiltrating lymphocytes in oesophageal squamous cell carcinoma (dated by TCRdb to about 2016). Library construction relied on PCR. Sequenced on an Illumina HiSeq 2000. TCRdb redid the processing of the public reads, applying fastp at Q25 and MiXCR, and retained in-frame beta chains. Rows with a matching CDR3 protein are joined into one entry that keeps the most common DNA and genes. This sample gives 15,000 to 19,000 distinct CDR3 sequences in total; under 70% of them show up just once. The ten most abundant clones make up approximately 34% of the sample. Material for sequencing was esophageal tumor tissue. These TCRs come from a female donor with esophageal squamous cell carcinoma.

This clonotype was seen a few times. A read error may explain this, as a much larger clone is one base away. The rearrangement joins TRBV7-8 to TRBJ2-1; possible D gene TRBD1, 6 bases. The last part of the DNA fits TRBJ2-7 better; the J call may be wrong. The germline CDR1 and CDR2 sequences are SGHVS and FQNEAQ. CDR3 length: 14 amino acids. CDR3 amino acids: CASSLMGQYNEQYF. The CDR3 nucleotides read TGTGCCAGCAGCTTAATGGGACAATACAATGAGCAGTACTTC.

V gene TRBV11-1 combines with J gene TRBJ2-5; possible D gene TRBD1, 5 bases. The CDR3 has 16 amino acids. V shed 3 bases and J shed 1 base, with 15 bases lying between them. CDR1 is SGHAT and CDR2 is FQDESV in the germline V gene (reference sequence). The CDR3 is CASSFRSGQAQETQYF. In DNA form, the CDR3 reads TGTGCCAGCAGCTTTCGATCCGGACAAGCCCAAGAGACCCAGTACTTC. Full variable domain (missing parts from reference TRBV11-1 and TRBJ2-5): EAEVAQSPRYKITEKSQAVAFWCDPISGHATLYWYRQILGQGPELLVQFQDESVVDDSQLPKDRFSAERLKGVDSTLKIQPAELGDSAMYLCASSFRSGQAQETQYFGPGTRLLVL.

J is TRBJ2-3 and V is TRBV7-9, with D unclear. The DNA end favors TRBJ2-2, so the J call may be wrong. Germline values: CDR1 SEHNR, CDR2 FQNEAQ (reference sequence). The length of the CDR3 is 14 residues. CDR3 nucleotides: TGTGCCAGCAGCCCCGAGGCGCGTTCCGAGGAGCTGTTTTTT. Translating gives CASSPEARSEELFF.

This clonotype was recorded at least ten times. V usage is TRBV5-5 and J usage is TRBJ1-2, with 11 positions matching TRBD1. The J segment lost 7 bases and the V segment lost 7 bases, leaving 15 bases of the junction unmatched. The CDR3 loop spans 16 amino acids. Germline CDR1 reads SGHKS; CDR2 reads YYEKEE (reference sequence). Written as DNA, the CDR3 is TGTGCCAGCGTCTCCCCGAGGGACAGGGGGGCTGGTGGCTACACCTTC. This translates into CASVSPRDRGAGGYTF. Full variable domain (rest looked up from reference TRBV5-5 and TRBJ1-2): DAGVTQSPTHLIKTRGQQVTLRCSPISGHKSVSWYQQVLGQGPQFIFQYYEKEERGRGNFPDRFSARQFPNYSSELNVNALLLGDSALYLCASVSPRDRGAGGYTFGSGTRLTVV.

The chain employs TRBV7-2 and TRBJ2-5; D is possibly TRBD1 (6 bases). The J call could be wrong; TRBJ2-7 is a better fit for the DNA end. The CDR3 extends over 15 amino acids. The germline gives CDR1 SGHTA, CDR2 FQGNSA. The CDR3 DNA sequence: TGTGCCAGCAGCTTAGCCAGGACAGCCTCCTACGAGCAGTACTTC. This codes for CASSLARTASYEQYF.

This chain links TRBV28 with TRBJ2-4; the D gene is possibly TRBD1 (6 bases). TRBJ2-5 explains the end of the DNA better; the J call may be wrong. Germline assignment: CDR1 MDHEN and CDR2 SYDVKM. The CDR3 runs 16 residues. The CDR3 reads CASSPTGTYNSETQYF. The DNA for the CDR3 is TGTGCCAGCAGTCCGACCGGGACATACAACTCCGAGACCCAGTACTTC.

The chain recombines TRBV6-5 with TRBJ2-1, with 7 bases matching TRBD1. The J call may be in error: the DNA end matches TRBJ2-7 better. Per the germline V gene, CDR1 is MNHEY and CDR2 is SVGAGI. CDR3 length equals 13 residues. CDR3 coding DNA: TGTGCAGGGAAGGGCAGGGGGTATAACGAGCAGTACTTC. It yields the protein CAGKGRGYNEQYF.

This chain joins TRBV7-6 and TRBJ2-1; 9 bases are a match to TRBD2. V trimming: 1 base; J trimming: 10 bases; junction bases outside the gene matches: 11. In germline, CDR1 is SGHVS, CDR2 FNYEAQ. The CDR3 covers 16 residues. CDR3 region: CASSLGGTSNPGEQFF. The CDR3 bases are TGTGCCAGCAGCTTAGGCGGGACTAGCAACCCGGGGGAGCAGTTCTTC.

This clonotype came up a few times. The rearrangement links TRBV4-2 to TRBJ2-5; 10 positions agree with TRBD2. The DNA end is more similar to TRBJ2-7, so the J call may be wrong. Germline V lookup: CDR1 LGHNA, CDR2 YNFKEQ. The CDR3 sequence is 16 residues long. The CDR3 protein is CASSQEKGLAYYEQYF. For the CDR3, the DNA is TGTGCCAGCAGCCAAGAGAAGGGACTAGCGTATTACGAGCAGTACTTC.

The chain joins TRBV11-3 to TRBJ2-3; the match to TRBD2 covers 9 bases. The CDR3 is made up of 14 amino acids. Germline V gene sequence: CDR1 SGHNT, CDR2 YENEEA. J lost 5 bases, V lost 5 bases, and 5 bases had no gene match. CDR3: CASSETSGRDTQYF. The CDR3 DNA reads TGTGCCAGCAGCGAGACTAGCGGAAGAGATACGCAGTATTTT.

J is TRBJ2-7 and V is TRBV11-3; 10 nucleotides align to TRBD2. V gave up 5 bases and J gave up 3 bases; unmatched junction bases: 4. Germline V gives CDR1 SGHNT, CDR2 YENEEA. This CDR3 comprises 14 residues. The CDR3 sequence: CASSNLAGDYEQYF. In DNA, the CDR3 is TGTGCCAGCAGCAATCTAGCGGGAGACTACGAGCAGTACTTC.

V is TRBV7-6 and J is TRBJ2-2, with TRBD1 identical over 8 bases. CDR1 SGHVS and CDR2 FNYEAQ come from the germline V gene. The CDR3 runs 16 residues. V gave up 0 bases and J gave up 2 bases; unmatched junction bases: 2. CDR3 region: CASSLARGPNTGELFF. The CDR3 coding sequence is TGTGCCAGCAGCTTAGCCAGGGGGCCAAACACCGGGGAGCTGTTTTTT.

The V call is TRBV7-3, the J call TRBJ2-3, with 7 nucleotides matching TRBD2. V shed 2 bases, J shed 5 bases, and the junction held 10 bases outside the gene matches. This CDR3 comprises 16 residues. Germline lookup yields CDR1 SGHTA and CDR2 FQGTGA. CDR3 in DNA: TGTGCCAGCAGCTTAGGCGGGAGCGGCCGGGGAGATACGCAGTATTTT. Its protein product is CASSLGGSGRGDTQYF.

The CDR3 DNA sequence: TGTGCCAGCAGCTTTATGAAGGGTTCCTACGAGCAGTACTTC. Amino acids: CASSFMKGSYEQYF. The V and J genes are TRBV7-2 and TRBJ2-7; D not resolved. Trimming removed 3 bases at V and 1 base at J, with 10 bases between. CDR1 is SGHTA, CDR2 FQGNSA, per germline. This CDR3 is built from 14 residues.

This rearrangement joins TRBV7-4 to TRBJ2-5; 8 bases align to TRBD1. Germline values: CDR1 SGHVT, CDR2 SQSDAQ. The CDR3 length is 14 residues. Trimming at V came to 5 bases and at J to 11 bases, leaving 13 bases not matched to a gene. CDR3 sequence reads: CASSPRGLTGEQYF. In DNA, the CDR3 is TGTGCCAGCAGCCCCAGGGGGCTAACAGGAGAGCAGTACTTC.

The rearrangement uses TRBV7-6 and TRBJ2-2; D is uncertain. The V end was cut by 0 bases, the J end by 5 bases, with 4 bases between. CDR1 and CDR2 (germline): SGHVS, FNYEAQ. The CDR3 is made up of 13 amino acids. CDR3 sequence (DNA): TGTGCCAGCAGCTTAGCCAGTACCGGGGAGCTGTTTTTT. Translation gives CASSLASTGELFF. The whole variable domain, filled in from reference TRBV7-6 and TRBJ2-2, reads GAGVSQSPRYKVTKRGQDVALRCDPISGHVSLYWYRQALGQGPEFLTYFNYEAQQDKSGLPNDRFSAERPEGSISTLTIQRTEQRDSAMYRCASSLASTGELFFGEGSRLTVL.

V usage is TRBV7-8 and J usage is TRBJ2-1; 9 bases align to TRBD2. In germline, CDR1 is SGHVS, CDR2 FQNEAQ. This CDR3 comprises 17 residues. V gave up 5 bases and J gave up 0 bases; unmatched junction bases: 8. The DNA for the CDR3 is TGTGCCAGCAGCCGAAGTAGAGCGGGAGGCTCCTACAATGAGCAGTTCTTC. Protein product: CASSRSRAGGSYNEQFF. Filled out from reference TRBV7-8 and TRBJ2-1, the complete variable domain reads GAGVSQSPRYKVAKRGQDVALRCDPISGHVSLFWYQQALGQGPEFLTYFQNEAQLDKSGLPSDRFFAERPEGSVSTLKIQRTQQEDSAVYLCASSRSRAGGSYNEQFFGPGTRLTVL.

This chain uses TRBV7-2 with TRBJ2-7; no firm D call. Trimming stripped 4 bases from V and 6 bases from J, with 7 bases between. The CDR3 contains 11 residues. The V gene's germline CDR1 is SGHTA and CDR2 FQGNSA. Here the CDR3 DNA reads TGTGCCAGCAGCTCTCGACGCGAGCAGTACTTC. Translated, it gives CASSSRREQYF.

The CDR3 is CASSVTSAASYEQYF. The CDR3, as DNA: TGTGCCAGCAGCGTCACTAGCGCCGCCTCCTACGAGCAGTACTTC. V is TRBV7-3 and J is TRBJ2-6; TRBD2 agrees at 7 bases. The DNA end is a closer match to TRBJ2-7, so the J assignment may be wrong. Per germline, CDR1 SGHTA and CDR2 FQGTGA. CDR3 size: 15 residues.